A selection of T cell receptor beta chains follows, all from one sample in a study of monozygotic twins with inflammatory bowel disease. No DNA is given; TCRdb re-called the 5' RACE reads and lists each CDR3 protein once. The sample totals under 150,000 distinct CDR3 sequences. The sequenced sample consisted of blood. The receptors were gathered from a human donor with ulcerative colitis or Crohn's disease, or a healthy co-twin of an affected twin (not recorded which). The CDR3 runs from the conserved cysteine through the conserved F or W. Each record gives: V gene, J gene, CDR3 protein.

v_gene: TRBV20-1; j_gene: TRBJ2-2; CDR3aa: CSARREGINTGELFF
v_gene: TRBV5-6; j_gene: TRBJ1-1; CDR3aa: CASKRDRGPEAFF
v_gene: TRBV5-5; j_gene: TRBJ2-7; CDR3aa: CASSLVSGGPSYEQYF
v_gene: TRBV5-1; j_gene: TRBJ2-1; CDR3aa: CASSYLAGGGNEQFF
v_gene: TRBV25-1; j_gene: TRBJ1-2; CDR3aa: CASTPQGAGYGYTF
v_gene: TRBV11-2; j_gene: TRBJ2-5; CDR3aa: CASRRLAGDQETQYF
v_gene: TRBV25-1; j_gene: TRBJ1-4; CDR3aa: CASSARVATNEKLFF
v_gene: TRBV19; j_gene: TRBJ2-7; CDR3aa: CASTGQGGEQYF
v_gene: TRBV18; j_gene: TRBJ2-5; CDR3aa: CASSPQDRGGTQYF
v_gene: TRBV12-3/TRBV12-4; j_gene: TRBJ2-5; CDR3aa: CASSLGGPQTQYF
v_gene: TRBV24-1; j_gene: TRBJ1-5; CDR3aa: CATSDEGQKNQLQHF
v_gene: TRBV4-1; j_gene: TRBJ2-3; CDR3aa: CASSHPPGTDTQYF
v_gene: TRBV6-2/TRBV6-3; j_gene: TRBJ1-1; CDR3aa: CASRPNLDSIFEAFF
v_gene: TRBV7-9; j_gene: TRBJ1-1; CDR3aa: CASSLEGGTEAFF
v_gene: TRBV27; j_gene: TRBJ2-6; CDR3aa: CASSWAGANVLTF
v_gene: TRBV6-2/TRBV6-3; j_gene: TRBJ1-5; CDR3aa: CASTLDRSGLSNQPQHF
v_gene: TRBV5-1; j_gene: TRBJ1-5; CDR3aa: CASSLGDPGHSNQPQHF
v_gene: TRBV5-1; j_gene: TRBJ2-1; CDR3aa: CASSREPYNEQFF
v_gene: TRBV10-3; j_gene: TRBJ2-3; CDR3aa: CAISETQVTDTQYF
v_gene: TRBV12-3/TRBV12-4; j_gene: TRBJ2-7; CDR3aa: CASSFRAAVSSSYEQYF
v_gene: TRBV7-3; j_gene: TRBJ1-1; CDR3aa: CASSLRGADRGGEAFF
v_gene: TRBV5-1; j_gene: TRBJ2-7; CDR3aa: CASSWGVGYEQYF
v_gene: TRBV6-2/TRBV6-3; j_gene: TRBJ1-4; CDR3aa: CASRRTGNEKLFF
v_gene: TRBV18; j_gene: TRBJ1-1; CDR3aa: CASSPLLDSEITEAFF
v_gene: TRBV7-2; j_gene: TRBJ2-5; CDR3aa: CASSLEVVWSVETQYF
v_gene: TRBV5-1; j_gene: TRBJ2-7; CDR3aa: CASSLTRPPREQYF
v_gene: TRBV18; j_gene: TRBJ1-2; CDR3aa: CASSPWRNYGYTF
v_gene: TRBV5-1; j_gene: TRBJ2-1; CDR3aa: CASSLVGQGYNEQFF
v_gene: TRBV7-9; j_gene: TRBJ1-2; CDR3aa: CASSLAGGIDYGYTF
v_gene: TRBV20-1; j_gene: TRBJ2-7; CDR3aa: CSAPAGRNTYEQYF
v_gene: TRBV4-3; j_gene: TRBJ2-7; CDR3aa: CASSQDRVVSYEQYF
v_gene: TRBV20-1; j_gene: TRBJ2-1; CDR3aa: CSATSSRASHNEQFF
v_gene: TRBV10-3; j_gene: TRBJ1-1; CDR3aa: CAIGDSFNLNTEAFF
v_gene: TRBV5-6; j_gene: TRBJ1-5; CDR3aa: CASSLPGGNQPQHF
v_gene: TRBV6-6; j_gene: TRBJ1-1; CDR3aa: CASLSEAYTEAFF
v_gene: TRBV5-1; j_gene: TRBJ2-5; CDR3aa: CASSLDPGRRETQYF
v_gene: TRBV4-2; j_gene: TRBJ2-2; CDR3aa: CASSQDGRVTGELFF
v_gene: TRBV24-1; j_gene: TRBJ2-3; CDR3aa: CATSDPRTSGEGDTQYF
v_gene: TRBV20-1; j_gene: TRBJ1-3; CDR3aa: CSAIAVSGNTIYF
v_gene: TRBV7-8; j_gene: TRBJ2-1; CDR3aa: CASSRDYRYNEQFF
v_gene: TRBV19; j_gene: TRBJ1-1; CDR3aa: CASKIRGGSNTEAFF
v_gene: TRBV15; j_gene: TRBJ2-7; CDR3aa: CATSRVTGANEQYF
v_gene: TRBV30; j_gene: TRBJ2-4; CDR3aa: CARGQGAGNIQYF
v_gene: TRBV18; j_gene: TRBJ1-1; CDR3aa: CASSPRVARVGGNTEAFF
v_gene: TRBV10-3; j_gene: TRBJ2-3; CDR3aa: CAIRTGDGTDTQYF
v_gene: TRBV7-2; j_gene: TRBJ2-1; CDR3aa: CASTLPDRGYNEQFF
v_gene: TRBV9; j_gene: TRBJ2-3; CDR3aa: CASSVRTSGGVGDTQYF
v_gene: TRBV5-6; j_gene: TRBJ1-5; CDR3aa: CASSYRPSGNQPQHF
v_gene: TRBV20-1; j_gene: TRBJ2-7; CDR3aa: CSARDRVGGRLIYEQYF
v_gene: TRBV23-1; j_gene: TRBJ2-7; CDR3aa: CASSQEGQGVYEQYF
v_gene: TRBV11-2; j_gene: TRBJ2-7; CDR3aa: CASSSSLGTSGFSYEQYF
v_gene: TRBV7-2; j_gene: TRBJ2-7; CDR3aa: CASSLPVDLTPLNTYEQYF
v_gene: TRBV12-3/TRBV12-4; j_gene: TRBJ2-1; CDR3aa: CASSSRGTIYNEQFF
v_gene: TRBV27; j_gene: TRBJ1-2; CDR3aa: CASSLRRNEYGYTF
v_gene: TRBV19; j_gene: TRBJ2-3; CDR3aa: CASSIVADTQYF
v_gene: TRBV20-1; j_gene: TRBJ2-3; CDR3aa: CSATNDRLSTDTQYF
v_gene: TRBV6-1; j_gene: TRBJ2-3; CDR3aa: CASNPDIIPTDTQYF
v_gene: TRBV12-3/TRBV12-4; j_gene: TRBJ2-1; CDR3aa: CASRGGNEQFF
v_gene: TRBV27; j_gene: TRBJ2-7; CDR3aa: CASSLFNQGTGEQYF